This record concerns one T cell receptor (beta chain) sequence. Blood samples were obtained at baseline, cycle 4 day 1, and cycle 7 day 1. The assay was immunoSEQ multiplex PCR, and TCRdb's table has in-frame clones only and misses some. The sample has roughly 60,000 clones, about 85% seen once. The data originate from a study of OX40 agonist ivuxolimab in advanced cancers. On the study more broadly: Patients got intravenous ivuxolimab at 0.01 to 10 mg/kg every 2 weeks. Aged 23 to 79 with a mean of approximately 57 years, they were less than 90% male.

V gave up 3 bases and J gave up 7 bases, with 12 bases separating them. The CDR3 consists of 14 residues. The germline V gene has CDR1 SGHVS and CDR2 FQNEAQ. This receptor was obtained from an adult with an advanced solid tumor such as melanoma, head and neck, liver or kidney cancer. The gene calls are TRBV7-8 and TRBJ1-4; D remains unclear. The sequencing here drew on CD4+ or CD8+ T cells sorted from blood, taken in a trial of the OX40 agonist ivuxolimab. The CDR3 is CASSLDGVGEKLFF. CDR3 nucleotide sequence: TGTGCCAGCAGCTTGGATGGGGTTGGTGAAAAACTGTTTTTT. The entire variable domain, with the rest obtained from reference TRBV7-8 and TRBJ1-4, is as follows: GAGVSQSPRYKVAKRGQDVALRCDPISGHVSLFWYQQALGQGPEFLTYFQNEAQLDKSGLPSDRFFAERPEGSVSTLKIQRTQQEDSAVYLCASSLDGVGEKLFFGSGTQLSVL.